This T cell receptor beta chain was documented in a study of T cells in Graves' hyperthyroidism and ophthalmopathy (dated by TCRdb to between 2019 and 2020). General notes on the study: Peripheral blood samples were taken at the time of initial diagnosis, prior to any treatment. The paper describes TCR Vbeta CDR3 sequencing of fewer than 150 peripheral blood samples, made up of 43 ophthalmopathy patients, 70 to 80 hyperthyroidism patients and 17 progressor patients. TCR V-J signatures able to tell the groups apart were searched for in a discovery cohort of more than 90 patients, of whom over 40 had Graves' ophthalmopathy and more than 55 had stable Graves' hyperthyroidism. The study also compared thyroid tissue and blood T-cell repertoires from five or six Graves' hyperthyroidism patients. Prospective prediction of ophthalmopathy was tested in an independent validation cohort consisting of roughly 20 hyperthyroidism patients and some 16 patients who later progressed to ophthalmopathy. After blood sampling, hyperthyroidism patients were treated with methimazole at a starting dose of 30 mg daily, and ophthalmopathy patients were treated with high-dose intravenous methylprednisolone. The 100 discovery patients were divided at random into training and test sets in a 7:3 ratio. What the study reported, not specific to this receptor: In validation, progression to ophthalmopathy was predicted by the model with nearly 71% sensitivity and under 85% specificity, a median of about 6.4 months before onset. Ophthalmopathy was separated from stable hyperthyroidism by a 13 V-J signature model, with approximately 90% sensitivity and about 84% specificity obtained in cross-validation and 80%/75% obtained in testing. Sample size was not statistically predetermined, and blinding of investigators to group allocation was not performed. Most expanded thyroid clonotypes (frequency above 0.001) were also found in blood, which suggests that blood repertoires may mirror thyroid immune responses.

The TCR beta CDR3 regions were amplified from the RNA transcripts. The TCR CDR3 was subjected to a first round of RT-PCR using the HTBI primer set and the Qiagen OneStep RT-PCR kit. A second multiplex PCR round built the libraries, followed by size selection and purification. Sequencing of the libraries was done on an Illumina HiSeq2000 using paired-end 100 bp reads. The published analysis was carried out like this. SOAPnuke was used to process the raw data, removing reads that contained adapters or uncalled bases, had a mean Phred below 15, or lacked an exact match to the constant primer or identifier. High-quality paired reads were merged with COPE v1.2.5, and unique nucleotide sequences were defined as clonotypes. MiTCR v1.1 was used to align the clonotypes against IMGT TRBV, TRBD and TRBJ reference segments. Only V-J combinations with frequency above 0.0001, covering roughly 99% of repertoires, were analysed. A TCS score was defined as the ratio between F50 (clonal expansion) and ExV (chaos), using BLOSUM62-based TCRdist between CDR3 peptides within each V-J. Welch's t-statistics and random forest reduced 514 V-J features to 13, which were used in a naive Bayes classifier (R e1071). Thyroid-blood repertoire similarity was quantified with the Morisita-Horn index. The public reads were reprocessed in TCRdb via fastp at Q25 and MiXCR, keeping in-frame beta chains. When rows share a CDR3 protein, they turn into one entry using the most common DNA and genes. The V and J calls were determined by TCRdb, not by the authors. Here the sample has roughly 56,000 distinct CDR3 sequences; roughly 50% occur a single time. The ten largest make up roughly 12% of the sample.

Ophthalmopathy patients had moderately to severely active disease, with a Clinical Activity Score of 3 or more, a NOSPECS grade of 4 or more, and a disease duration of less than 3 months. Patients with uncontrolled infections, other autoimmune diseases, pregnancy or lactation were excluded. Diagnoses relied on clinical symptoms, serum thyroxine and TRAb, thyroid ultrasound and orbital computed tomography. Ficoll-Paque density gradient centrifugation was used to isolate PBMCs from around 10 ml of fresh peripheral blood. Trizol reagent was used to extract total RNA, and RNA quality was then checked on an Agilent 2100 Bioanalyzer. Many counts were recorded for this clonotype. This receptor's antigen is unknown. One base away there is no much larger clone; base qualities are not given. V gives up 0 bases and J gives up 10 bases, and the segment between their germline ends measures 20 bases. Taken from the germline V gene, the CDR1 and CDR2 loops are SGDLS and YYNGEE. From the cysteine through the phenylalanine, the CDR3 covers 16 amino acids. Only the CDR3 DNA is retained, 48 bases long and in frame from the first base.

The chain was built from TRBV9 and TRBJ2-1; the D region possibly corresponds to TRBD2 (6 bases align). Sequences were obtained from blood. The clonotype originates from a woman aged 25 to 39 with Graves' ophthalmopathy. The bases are TGTGCCAGCAGCGTAGCTGGGACTCGCTACGTAGAGGAGCAGTTCTTC. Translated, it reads CASSVAGTRYVEEQFF.